The next 15 T cell receptor beta chains were all read from a single sample in a study of graft-versus-host responses after intestinal transplantation. Antigen specificity for these receptors is unknown. Assay used: immunoSEQ multiplex PCR; TCRdb lists only in-frame clones, some missing. The repertoire holds some 130,000 clones, with roughly 91% as singletons. The sample here was unstimulated CD4+ T cells sorted from spleen or lymph node cells, taken before intestinal transplant. The origin of the receptors is a human donor who received an intestinal transplant.

The V and J genes are TRBV2 and TRBJ2-1, with D maybe TRBD2 (5 bases). Germline CDR1 reads SNHLY; CDR2 reads FYNNEI. This CDR3 is built from 11 residues. Trimming cost V 8 bases and J 8 bases, with 10 bases left between them. The CDR3 DNA reads as TGTGCCAGCGGGCGGCGGGATGAGCAGTTCTTC. As protein: CASGRRDEQFF.

In regard to this clone: Other DNA sequences in this sample translate to the same CDR3. The gene calls are TRBV11-2 and TRBJ2-7; TRBD1 might be the D (5 bases). Trimming removed 2 bases at V and 3 bases at J, with 5 bases between. This CDR3 is built from 12 residues. Germline values: CDR1 SGHAT, CDR2 FQNNGV. The CDR3 loop is CASSLQGYEQYF. CDR3 in DNA: TGTGCCAGCAGCTTACAGGGCTACGAGCAGTACTTC. Full variable domain (rest looked up from reference TRBV11-2 and TRBJ2-7): EAGVAQSPRYKIIEKRQSVAFWCNPISGHATLYWYQQILGQGPKLLIQFQNNGVVDDSQLPKDRFSAERLKGVDSTLKIQPAKLEDSAVYLCASSLQGYEQYFGPGTRLTVT.

The chain recombines TRBV27 with TRBJ2-1; a weak D match, TRBD2 (6 bases). The CDR3 loop spans 16 amino acids. In germline, CDR1 is MNHEY, CDR2 SMNVEV (reference sequence). V lost 1 base and J lost 8, with 18 bases in between. This CDR3 reads CASSLWGPGGGDEQFF. The CDR3 nucleotides read TGTGCCAGCAGTTTATGGGGCCCCGGGGGTGGGGATGAGCAGTTCTTC.

The rearrangement uses TRBV25-1 and TRBJ2-7; D might be TRBD2 (6 bases). Germline assignment: CDR1 MGHDK and CDR2 SYGVNS. This CDR3 has 13 amino acids. Trimming shortened V by 2 bases and J by 5 bases, and 10 bases separated the two germline ends. The CDR3 DNA follows: TGTGCCAGCAGTGAACCCCCGGGGGACGAGCAGTACTTC. Its translation is CASSEPPGDEQYF.

V and J are TRBV9 and TRBJ2-1; D is ambiguous. Germline V gene lookup returns CDR1 SGDLS and CDR2 YYNGEE. V shed 4 bases and J shed 0 bases, with 23 bases lying between them. CDR3 size: 19 residues. As DNA, the CDR3 is TGTGCCAGCAGCTTCCGGGCCGAATCCCTGAGGAGCTCCTACAATGAGCAGTTCTTC. As protein: CASSFRAESLRSSYNEQFF.

The gene calls are TRBV6-1 and TRBJ1-5; D unresolved. The CDR3 is made up of 16 amino acids. Trimming removed 0 bases from V and 3 bases from J, with 12 bases in between. Per the germline V gene, CDR1 is MNHNS and CDR2 is SASEGT. The CDR3 here is CASSEAPRRNNQPQHF. CDR3 bases: TGTGCCAGCAGTGAAGCTCCGCGTCGTAACAATCAGCCCCAGCATTTT.

This clone appeared once. The CDR3 reads CASSLFSGSVSETQYF. The CDR3 region has the DNA TGTGCCAGCAGCTTATTTAGCGGGAGTGTTAGTGAGACCCAGTACTTC. The chain carries TRBV7-2 and TRBJ2-5; 9 positions agree with TRBD2. With V trimmed by 2 bases and J by 5 bases, 9 bases remained unmatched. CDR1 is SGHTA and CDR2 is FQGNSA in the germline V gene. The CDR3 runs to 16 residues.

The genes are TRBV5-1 and TRBJ1-2, with D hard to call. CDR1 is SGHRS, CDR2 YFSETQ, per germline. V was trimmed by 0 bases and J by 6 bases, leaving 15 bases between them. This CDR3 is 15 amino acids long. The CDR3 loop reads CASSLGSPVPNGYTF. The CDR3 DNA follows: TGCGCCAGCAGCTTGGGGTCCCCAGTGCCCAATGGCTACACCTTC. Full variable domain (outside the CDR3, taken from reference TRBV5-1 and TRBJ1-2): KAGVTQTPRYLIKTRGQQVTLSCSPISGHRSVSWYQQTPGQGLQFLFEYFSETQRNKGNFPGRFSGRQFSNSRSEMNVSTLELGDSALYLCASSLGSPVPNGYTFGSGTRLTVV.

This clone has only a few counts. The gene calls are TRBV19 and TRBJ2-7, with a tentative D call TRBD1 (5 bases). V lost 5 bases to trimming and J lost 2 bases, with 7 bases between them. The germline gives CDR1 LNHDA, CDR2 SQIVND (reference sequence). The CDR3 is 12 residues long. The CDR3 reads CASSADTYEQYF. The CDR3 nucleotides read TGTGCCAGTAGTGCGGACACCTACGAGCAGTACTTC. Drawing the rest from reference TRBV19 and TRBJ2-7, the complete variable domain is DGGITQSPKYLFRKEGQNVTLSCEQNLNHDAMYWYRQDPGQGLRLIYYSQIVNDFQKGDIAEGYSVSREKKESFPLTVTSAQKNPTAFYLCASSADTYEQYFGPGTRLTVT.

The genes are TRBV21-1 and TRBJ2-5; TRBD2 is the table's D call, not checked against the DNA. TRBV21-1 is marked as a pseudogene. The CDR3 spans 19 residues. The CDR3 protein is CASSKEIPRGLALEETQYF. The CDR3 DNA follows: TGTGCCAGCAGCAAAGAAATCCCTCGGGGACTAGCGCTAGAAGAGACCCAGTACTTC.

The gene calls are TRBV2 and TRBJ2-1; 10 bases are shared with TRBD2. The germline V gene encodes CDR1 SNHLY and CDR2 FYNNEI. Trimming took 5 bases from V and 0 from J; bases not matched to a gene: 13. The CDR3 is 19 residues long. CDR3 residues: CASSSRGGLAPSSYNEQFF. The CDR3 bases are TGTGCCAGCAGTTCCAGGGGGGGACTAGCGCCTAGCTCCTACAATGAGCAGTTCTTC.

This clone has a handful of counts. This rearrangement joins TRBV7-9 to TRBJ2-7, with 9 bases fitting TRBD1. This CDR3 has 15 amino acids. V trimming: 4 bases; J trimming: 4 bases; junction bases outside the gene matches: 8. The germline V gene encodes CDR1 SEHNR and CDR2 FQNEAQ (reference sequence). The CDR3: CASSSTTGGGYEQYF. CDR3 nucleotide sequence: TGTGCCAGCAGCTCCACCACAGGGGGCGGGTACGAGCAGTACTTC.

The rearrangement uses TRBV5-1 and TRBJ2-3; D call uncertain. The CDR3 extends over 12 amino acids. CDR1 SGHRS and CDR2 YFSETQ come from the germline V gene. Trimming cost V 0 bases and J 5 bases, with 4 bases left between them. In DNA, the CDR3 is TGCGCCAGCAGCTTGGCGGGAGATACGCAGTATTTT. It encodes CASSLAGDTQYF. Using reference TRBV5-1 and TRBJ2-3 for the parts outside the CDR3, the full variable domain is KAGVTQTPRYLIKTRGQQVTLSCSPISGHRSVSWYQQTPGQGLQFLFEYFSETQRNKGNFPGRFSGRQFSNSRSEMNVSTLELGDSALYLCASSLAGDTQYFGPGTRLTVL.

V and J are TRBV5-4 and TRBJ2-5; D is unresolved. The end of the DNA is better explained by TRBJ2-7, so the J call may be wrong. Germline V gives CDR1 SGHNT, CDR2 YYREEE (reference sequence). The CDR3 length is 12 residues. In DNA, the CDR3 is TGTGCCACCTCCGTGAGCTCCTACGAGCAGTACTTC. Its translation is CATSVSSYEQYF.

This clone has only a few counts. The chain carries TRBV18 and TRBJ1-4; maybe TRBD1 (6 bases). V lost 0 bases, J lost 12 bases, and 17 bases lay in between. CDR1 is KGHSH, CDR2 LQKENI, per germline. CDR3 length equals 15 residues. Written as DNA, the CDR3 is TGTGCCAGCTCACCACCCCTCGAACAGGGAGCACAACTGTTTTTT. Its translation is CASSPPLEQGAQLFF.